Detailed here is one T cell receptor (beta chain). Methods used by the authors: Estimates of nucleated cell counts were drawn from the amplification of reference gene primers. Method: immunoSEQ multiplex PCR; TCRdb's copy keeps in-frame clones and lacks some. V and J calls and clone size are those listed in that table; D and trimming were worked out from the DNA. The repertoire holds approximately 130,000 clones, with approximately 87% as singletons. The sample is drawn from a study of blood T cell repertoires in COVID-19. Study-level background: COVID-19 samples, acute and convalescent, were from the United States, Italy and Spain. Sources were T cells, B-cell-depleted T cells, or PBMCs; the material itself was cDNA or gDNA.

The ends lost 8 bases at V and 4 bases at J; junction bases unmatched: 14. The germline CDR1 and CDR2 sequences are WNHNN and SYGVQD (reference sequence). The CDR3 runs to 17 residues. This TCR derives from a man aged 45-65 years with acute or convalescent COVID-19. The J gene is TRBJ2-1, the V gene TRBV10-1; the match to TRBD1 covers 10 bases. The material sequenced was peripheral blood. The CDR3 protein is CASLGTGAGPGYNEQFF. DNA for the CDR3: TGCGCCAGCCTCGGGACAGGGGCCGGTCCAGGATACAATGAGCAGTTCTTC.